This TCR beta chain emerged from a study of blood T cells in healthy people across ages. Study results and limitations: Observed TCR beta diversity per million T cells went down as age went up. This fall followed a roughly linear course with age. Long-lived donors carried more naive CD4+ cells and greater diversity than aged donors.

CDR3 length: 14 residues. With V trimmed by 5 bases and J by 1 base, 2 bases remained unmatched. The germline CDR1 and CDR2 sequences are MDHEN and SYDVKM. Each sample gave at least 6.5 million isolated PBMCs. Sample-barcoded 5' priming and a J-beta primer mix drove a second PCR of about 6 to 12 cycles. Every cDNA was tagged by a template-switch adaptor with 12 random nucleotides. Via MiXCR, TCRdb re-called the 5' RACE reads, giving one row per CDR3 protein. The table has 1.8 million or so distinct CDR3 sequences, more than 35% seen once; the top ten hold under 25%. Concerning this clonotype itself: Its antigen is undetermined.

The gene calls are TRBV28 and TRBJ2-5; TRBD1 matches at 9 bases. Sequencing was performed on blood. The sequence came from a human donor in good health. CDR3 residues: CASSRQGVQETQYF. For the CDR3, the DNA is TGTGCCAGCAGTAGACAGGGGGTCCAAGAGACCCAGTACTTC.